In this sample, the clone carrying this T cell receptor (beta chain) turned up a few times. V dropped 2 bases and J dropped 0 bases, with 13 bases sitting between them. The germline V gene has CDR1 MNHEY and CDR2 SVGEGT. This CDR3 is 16 amino acids long. This sample was taken from a study of blood T cell repertoires in COVID-19. Study-wide context: Acute and convalescent COVID-19 samples came from the United States, Italy and Spain. The cDNA or gDNA used as material had been derived from T cells, B-cell-depleted T cells, or PBMCs.

As processed by the authors: Counts of nucleated cells, estimated from reference gene primer amplification, were obtained. The assay was immunoSEQ multiplex PCR, and TCRdb's table has in-frame clones only and misses some. The DNA was the basis for D and trimming; V, J and clone size are from that table. The table records about 120,000 clones, more than 75% of them present only once. Material for sequencing was peripheral blood. The chain carries TRBV6-2 or TRBV6-3 and TRBJ1-1; a weak D match, TRBD1 (5 bases). The clonotype originates from a woman aged 50 to 65 with acute or convalescent COVID-19. The CDR3 sequence: CASSYGVGQMNTEAFF. Here the CDR3 DNA reads TGTGCCAGCAGTTACGGCGTGGGGCAGATGAACACTGAAGCTTTCTTT.